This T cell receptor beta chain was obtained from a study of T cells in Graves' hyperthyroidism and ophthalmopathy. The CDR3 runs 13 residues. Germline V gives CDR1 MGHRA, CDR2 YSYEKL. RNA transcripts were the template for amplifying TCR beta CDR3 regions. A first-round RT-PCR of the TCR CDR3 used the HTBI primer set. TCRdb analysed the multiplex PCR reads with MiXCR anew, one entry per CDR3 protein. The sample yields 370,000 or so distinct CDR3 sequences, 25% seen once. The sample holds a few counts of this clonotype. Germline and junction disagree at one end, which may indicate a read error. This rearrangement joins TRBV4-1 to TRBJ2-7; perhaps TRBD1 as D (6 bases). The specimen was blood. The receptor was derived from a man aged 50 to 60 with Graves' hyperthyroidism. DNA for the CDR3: TGTGCCAGCAGCAAATCAGGGGCCTACGAGCAGTACTTC. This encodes CASSKSGAYEQYF.